This TCR beta chain was found in a study of shared clonotypes between healthy human individuals. Only in-frame clones appear in the TCRdb table, and some are missing; sequencing was by immunoSEQ multiplex PCR. Of over 2 million clones in the sample, roughly 90% were seen once. Sequenced sample: naive CD4+ T cells from PBMCs. Sample subset: CD45RA+ positively selected. This sequence originates from a man in his late teens or twenties in good health. Some clones in this sample may be carry-over from other donors' samples.

In DNA, the CDR3 is TGCGCCAGCAGCTCCGGGACTAGCGCCAATGAGCAGTTCTTC. Amino acid sequence: CASSSGTSANEQFF. This chain joins TRBV5-1 and TRBJ2-1, with 10 bases matching TRBD2. V lost 3 bases to trimming and J lost 6 bases; unmatched junction nucleotides: 3. This CDR3 is built from 14 residues. Germline V CDR1 and CDR2: SGHRS, YFSETQ.